This T cell receptor (beta chain) was profiled in a study of blood T cell repertoires in COVID-19. Study summary: The analysed material was cDNA or gDNA that came from T cells, B-cell-depleted T cells, or PBMCs.

With V trimmed by 4 bases and J by 6 bases, 10 bases remained unmatched. The CDR3 sequence is 16 residues long. Germline V gene sequence: CDR1 SGHNT, CDR2 YYREEE (reference sequence). As originally analysed: The assay estimated nucleated cells by amplifying reference gene primers. Here immunoSEQ multiplex PCR was the method, and the copy in TCRdb shows in-frame clones only, minus some. V and J calls plus clone size are reproduced from that table; the DNA served to infer D and trimming. Seen here are roughly 200,000 clones, 86% observed once, and the top ten hold around 6%. This study enrolled people aged about 18 to 100 from roughly 24 US geographic areas. Each participant's cohort was designated according to participant-reported clinical history.

This chain uses TRBV5-4 with TRBJ2-1; 10 bases match TRBD1. The receptor was derived from a man aged 35-49 years with acute COVID-19. Sample: PBMCs or T cells enriched from blood (not recorded which). CDR3 coding DNA: TGTGCCAGCAGCAGGCACCGGGACAGGGGAGGCAATGAGCAGTTCTTC. It encodes CASSRHRDRGGNEQFF.